The source of this T cell receptor (beta chain) is a study of T cells expressing NK-cell markers. TCRdb re-called the 5' RACE reads and gives one entry per CDR3 protein, without DNA. Its listing shows about 140,000 distinct CDR3 sequences. This CDR3 has 18 residues. Looked up from germline, CDR1 is SGHAT and CDR2 is FQNNGV. The sample taken for sequencing was blood T cells: a sorted CD56 or NKG2C T cell subset, CD4+ or CD8+ T cells, or bulk PBMC T cells (not recorded which). The genes are TRBV11-2 and TRBJ2-5; TCRdb picks TRBD1, but there is no DNA to check that call. This TCR derives from a man aged 18 to 30 in good health. This chain's CDR3 is CASSSTGTGVKYQETQYF.